These T cell receptor beta chains were read from a single sample in a study of T cells expressing NK-cell markers. From its re-call of the 5' RACE reads, TCRdb lists each CDR3 protein once, without DNA. Seen in this sample are hundreds of thousands of distinct CDR3 sequences; the ten most common clones hold about 3.6%. The source material was blood T cells: a sorted CD56 or NKG2C T cell subset, CD4+ or CD8+ T cells, or bulk PBMC T cells (not recorded which). These receptor sequences come from a man aged 18 to 29 in good health. The CDR3 runs from the conserved cysteine through the conserved F or W. Fields, in order: J gene, V gene, CDR3 protein.

j_call: TRBJ1-4; v_call: TRBV5-1; cdr3_aa: CASSWGTVTNEKLFF
j_call: TRBJ1-3; v_call: TRBV6-5; cdr3_aa: CASWGGNTIYF
j_call: TRBJ2-7; v_call: TRBV29-1; cdr3_aa: CSVDGTGGSPYEQYF
j_call: TRBJ1-2; v_call: TRBV29-1; cdr3_aa: CSVVGQLEKGYTF
j_call: TRBJ2-2; v_call: TRBV6-4; cdr3_aa: CASNRTEDREHTGELFF
j_call: TRBJ2-1; v_call: TRBV14; cdr3_aa: CASSPTGRAYNEQFF
j_call: TRBJ2-1; v_call: TRBV29-1; cdr3_aa: CSSGESPYNEQFF
j_call: TRBJ2-2; v_call: TRBV5-5; cdr3_aa: CASSFDRRNTGELFF
j_call: TRBJ2-5; v_call: TRBV25-1; cdr3_aa: CASSGTTPQETQYF
j_call: TRBJ2-1; v_call: TRBV20-1; cdr3_aa: CSARDRAHNEQFF
j_call: TRBJ2-3; v_call: TRBV7-9; cdr3_aa: CASSWASGSQTTDTQYF
j_call: TRBJ2-3; v_call: TRBV7-3; cdr3_aa: CASSPQPSGLDTQYF
j_call: TRBJ2-3; v_call: TRBV9; cdr3_aa: CASSVRESSGRSDTQYF
j_call: TRBJ2-5; v_call: TRBV20-1; cdr3_aa: CSARDLGAGKETQYF
j_call: TRBJ2-1; v_call: TRBV6-1; cdr3_aa: CASSLFETSANNEQFF
j_call: TRBJ1-2; v_call: TRBV28; cdr3_aa: CASSFPYRATNYGYTF
j_call: TRBJ2-3; v_call: TRBV10-3; cdr3_aa: CAISFGLSTDTQYF
j_call: TRBJ1-6; v_call: TRBV12-3/TRBV12-4; cdr3_aa: CASSFGQLNSPLHF
j_call: TRBJ2-6; v_call: TRBV29-1; cdr3_aa: CSVEYYSGANVLTF
j_call: TRBJ1-4; v_call: TRBV6-1; cdr3_aa: CASSEAGTGNEKLFF
j_call: TRBJ2-1; v_call: TRBV20-1; cdr3_aa: CSASLGAYNEQFF
j_call: TRBJ2-5; v_call: TRBV4-1; cdr3_aa: CASSQDSQETQYF
j_call: TRBJ1-2; v_call: TRBV27; cdr3_aa: CASSPDRVTGYTF
j_call: TRBJ1-3; v_call: TRBV6-5; cdr3_aa: CASSYSGVARGMGNTIYF
j_call: TRBJ2-7; v_call: TRBV28; cdr3_aa: CASSLAVSEQYF
j_call: TRBJ2-1; v_call: TRBV12-3/TRBV12-4; cdr3_aa: CASSLAQWVAGETYNEQFF
j_call: TRBJ2-4; v_call: TRBV10-3; cdr3_aa: CAISADRDTNIQYF
j_call: TRBJ1-1; v_call: TRBV6-1; cdr3_aa: CASSTQGVITEAFF
j_call: TRBJ1-1; v_call: TRBV29-1; cdr3_aa: CSVRTGRADTEAFF
j_call: TRBJ1-4; v_call: TRBV18; cdr3_aa: CASSPSSGTPEKLFF
j_call: TRBJ2-7; v_call: TRBV7-9; cdr3_aa: CASSLGGVKQYF
j_call: TRBJ2-7; v_call: TRBV6-6; cdr3_aa: CASTSGPSYEQYF
j_call: TRBJ2-3; v_call: TRBV27; cdr3_aa: CASSFRGSMNTQYF
j_call: TRBJ1-2; v_call: TRBV7-8; cdr3_aa: CASSFGGPNNYGYTF
j_call: TRBJ1-5; v_call: TRBV6-5; cdr3_aa: CASSPMYDSNQPQHF
j_call: TRBJ1-1; v_call: TRBV7-9; cdr3_aa: CASSSRVENTEAFF
j_call: TRBJ1-4; v_call: TRBV4-3; cdr3_aa: CASSQNYTRDRYSPTGEKLFF
j_call: TRBJ1-5; v_call: TRBV29-1; cdr3_aa: CSVITHDRGFSNQPQHF